The clone carrying this TCR beta chain was counted only a few times. In TCRdb, the 5' RACE reads were re-called with MiXCR into one record per CDR3 protein. Of hundreds of thousands of distinct CDR3 sequences detected, more than 6.5% appear once; the ten largest clones hold about 0.98%. The CDR3 length is 19 residues. The germline V gene has CDR1 SGDLS and CDR2 YYNGEE. The trim removed 0 bases at V and 0 bases at J, leaving 11 bases unmatched. The data were taken from a study of identical twins. Separately, the same data were catalogued under a study of yellow fever vaccine responses in identical twins.

The clonotype originates from a woman under 30 in good health. The rearrangement uses TRBV9 and TRBJ2-5; 10 bases line up with TRBD2. The sequencing input was PBMCs. The CDR3: CASSVDFASGGDHQETQYF. DNA for the CDR3: TGTGCCAGCAGCGTAGATTTCGCTAGCGGGGGAGATCACCAAGAGACCCAGTACTTC.